This T cell receptor beta chain was identified in a study of radiotherapy plus CTLA-4 blockade in lung cancer. As for the study in general: Among enrolled patients, 15% to 20% responded and more than 25% achieved disease control. Overall study findings and caveats: In blood, TCR clones derived from the tumor expanded after radiotherapy plus ipilimumab. Early blood T cell clone dynamics, with interferon-beta, were reported to best predict response.

The CDR3 covers 17 residues. The J segment lost 7 bases and the V segment lost 3 bases, leaving 15 bases of the junction unmatched. Germline assignment: CDR1 SGHDN and CDR2 FVKESK. Assay used: immunoSEQ multiplex PCR; TCRdb lists only in-frame clones, some missing. The table lists 90,000 to 130,000 clones, about four fifths of them singletons. In regard to this clone: Its antigen remains unidentified.

The sample consisted of peripheral blood, taken from a patient treated with radiotherapy plus ipilimumab. The TCR originated in a human donor with non-small cell lung cancer that progressed on radiotherapy plus ipilimumab. Some clones in this sample may be carry-over from other donors' samples. V gene TRBV14 combines with J gene TRBJ2-5; 9 positions agree with TRBD2. CDR3 DNA: TGTGCCAGCAGCCACCCAGCGGGGGGCCTGCCACCAGGGACCCAGTACTTC. Its protein is CASSHPAGGLPPGTQYF.